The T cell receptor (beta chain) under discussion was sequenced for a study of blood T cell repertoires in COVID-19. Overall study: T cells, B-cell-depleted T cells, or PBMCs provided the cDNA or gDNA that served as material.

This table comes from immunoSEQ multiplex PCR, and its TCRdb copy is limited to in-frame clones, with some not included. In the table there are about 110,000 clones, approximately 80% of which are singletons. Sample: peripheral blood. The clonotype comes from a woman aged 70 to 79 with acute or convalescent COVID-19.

The CDR3 nucleotides read TGTGCCAGCAGCGTAGCAACTGCGTGGGGGACAAATGAGCAGTTCTTC. This gives the protein CASSVATAWGTNEQFF. The chain recombines TRBV9 with TRBJ2-1; D possibly corresponds to TRBD1 (6 bases). CDR3 length: 16 amino acids. V lost 0 bases, J lost 7 bases, and 17 bases lay in between. Germline CDR1 is SGDLS and CDR2 is YYNGEE.